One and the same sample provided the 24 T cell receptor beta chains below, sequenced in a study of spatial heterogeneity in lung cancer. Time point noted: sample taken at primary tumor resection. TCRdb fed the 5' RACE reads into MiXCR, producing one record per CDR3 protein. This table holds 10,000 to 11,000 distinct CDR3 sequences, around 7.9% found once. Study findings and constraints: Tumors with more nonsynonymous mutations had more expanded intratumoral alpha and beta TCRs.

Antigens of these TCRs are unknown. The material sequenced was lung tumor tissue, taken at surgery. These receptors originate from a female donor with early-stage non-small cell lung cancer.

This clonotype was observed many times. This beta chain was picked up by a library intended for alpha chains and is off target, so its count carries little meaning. CDR3 protein: CASSYLTQGSNQPQHF. The CDR3, as DNA: TGTGCCAGCAGTTACCTCACACAGGGAAGCAATCAGCCCCAGCATTTT. This chain connects TRBV6-6 to TRBJ1-5, with D tentatively TRBD1 (6 bases). The germline gives CDR1 MNHNY, CDR2 SVGAGI (reference sequence). Trimming took 2 bases from V and 1 from J, leaving 12 bases between them. This CDR3 has 16 residues.

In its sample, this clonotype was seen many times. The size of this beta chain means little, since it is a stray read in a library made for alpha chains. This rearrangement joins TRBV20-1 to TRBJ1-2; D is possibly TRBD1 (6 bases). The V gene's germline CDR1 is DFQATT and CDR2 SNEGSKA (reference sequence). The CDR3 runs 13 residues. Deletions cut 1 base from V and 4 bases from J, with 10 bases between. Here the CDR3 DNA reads TGCAGTGCTAGAGTAACAGGGAGCTATGGCTACACCTTC. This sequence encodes CSARVTGSYGYTF.

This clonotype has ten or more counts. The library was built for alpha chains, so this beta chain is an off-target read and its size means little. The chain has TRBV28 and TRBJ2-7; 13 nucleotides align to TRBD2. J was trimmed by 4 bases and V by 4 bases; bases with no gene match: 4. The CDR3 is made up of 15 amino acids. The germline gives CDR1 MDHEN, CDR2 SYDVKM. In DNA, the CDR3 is TGTGCCAGCAGTTCACTAGCGGGGGGGTTATACGAGCAGTACTTC. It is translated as CASSSLAGGLYEQYF. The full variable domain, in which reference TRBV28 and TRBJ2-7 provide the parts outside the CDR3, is DVKVTQSSRYLVKRTGEKVFLECVQDMDHENMFWYRQDPGLGLRLIYFSYDVKMKEKGDIPEGYSVSREKKERFSLILESASTNQTSMYLCASSSLAGGLYEQYFGPGTRLTVT.

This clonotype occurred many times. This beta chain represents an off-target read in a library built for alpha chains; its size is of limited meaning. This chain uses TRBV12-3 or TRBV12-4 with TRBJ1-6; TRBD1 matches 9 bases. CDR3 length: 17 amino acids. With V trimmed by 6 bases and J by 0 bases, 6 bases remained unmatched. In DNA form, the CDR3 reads TGTGCCAGCAGCGGGACAGGGCATAGCTCCTATAATTCACCCCTCCACTTT. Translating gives CASSGTGHSSYNSPLHF.

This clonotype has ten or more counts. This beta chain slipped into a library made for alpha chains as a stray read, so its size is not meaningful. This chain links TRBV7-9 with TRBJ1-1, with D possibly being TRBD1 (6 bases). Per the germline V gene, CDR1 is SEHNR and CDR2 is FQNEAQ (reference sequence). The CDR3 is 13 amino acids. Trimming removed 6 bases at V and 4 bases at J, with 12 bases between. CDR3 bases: TGTGCCAGCAGTTTACAGGGTTCCACTGAAGCTTTCTTT. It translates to CASSLQGSTEAFF.

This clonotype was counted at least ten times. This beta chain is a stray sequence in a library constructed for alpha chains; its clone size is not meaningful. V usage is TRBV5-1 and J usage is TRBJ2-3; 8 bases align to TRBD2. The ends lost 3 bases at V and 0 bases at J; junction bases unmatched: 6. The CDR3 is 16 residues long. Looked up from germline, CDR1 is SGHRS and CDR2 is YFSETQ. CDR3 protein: CASSSTLAGSTDTQYF. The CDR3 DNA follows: TGCGCCAGCAGCTCGACTTTAGCGGGGAGCACAGATACGCAGTATTTT.

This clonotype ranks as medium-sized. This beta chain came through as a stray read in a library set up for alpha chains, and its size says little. CDR3: CAISDILQGANYGYTF. Here the CDR3 DNA reads TGTGCCATCAGTGACATCCTACAGGGAGCTAACTATGGCTACACCTTC. The chain joins TRBV10-3 to TRBJ1-2; tentatively, D is TRBD1 (6 bases). Germline CDR1 reads ENHRY; CDR2 reads SYGVKD. Trimming left V 3 bases short and J 0 bases short, with 14 bases between. This CDR3 is 16 amino acids long.

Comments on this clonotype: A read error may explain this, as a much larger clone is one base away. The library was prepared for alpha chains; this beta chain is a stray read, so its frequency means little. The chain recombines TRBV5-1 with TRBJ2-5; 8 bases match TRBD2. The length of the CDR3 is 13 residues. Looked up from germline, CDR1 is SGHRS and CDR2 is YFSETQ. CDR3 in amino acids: CATRRGVEETQDF. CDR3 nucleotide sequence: TGCGCCACCCGGCGGGGGGTCGAGGAGACCCAGGACTTC.

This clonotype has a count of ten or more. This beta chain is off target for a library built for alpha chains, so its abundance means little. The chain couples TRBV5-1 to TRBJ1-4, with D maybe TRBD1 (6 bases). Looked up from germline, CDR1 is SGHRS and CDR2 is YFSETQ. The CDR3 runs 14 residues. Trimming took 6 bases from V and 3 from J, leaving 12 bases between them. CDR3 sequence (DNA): TGCGCCAGCAAATCGGGACACCCTAATGAAAAACTGTTTTTT. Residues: CASKSGHPNEKLFF.

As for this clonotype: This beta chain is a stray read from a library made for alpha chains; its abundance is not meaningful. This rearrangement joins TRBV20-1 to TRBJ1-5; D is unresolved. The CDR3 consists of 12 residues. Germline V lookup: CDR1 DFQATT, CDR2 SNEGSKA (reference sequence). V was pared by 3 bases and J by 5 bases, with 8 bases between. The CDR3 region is CSASGGHQPQHF. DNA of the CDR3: TGCAGTGCTAGTGGTGGTCATCAGCCCCAGCATTTT.

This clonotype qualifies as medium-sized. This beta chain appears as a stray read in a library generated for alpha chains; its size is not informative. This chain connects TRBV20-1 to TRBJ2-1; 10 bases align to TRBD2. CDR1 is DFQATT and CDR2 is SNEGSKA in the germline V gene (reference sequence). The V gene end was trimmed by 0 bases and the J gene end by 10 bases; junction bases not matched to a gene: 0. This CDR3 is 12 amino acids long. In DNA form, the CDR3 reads TGCAGTGCTAGAGAACTAGCGGGGGAGCAGTTCTTC. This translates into CSARELAGEQFF.

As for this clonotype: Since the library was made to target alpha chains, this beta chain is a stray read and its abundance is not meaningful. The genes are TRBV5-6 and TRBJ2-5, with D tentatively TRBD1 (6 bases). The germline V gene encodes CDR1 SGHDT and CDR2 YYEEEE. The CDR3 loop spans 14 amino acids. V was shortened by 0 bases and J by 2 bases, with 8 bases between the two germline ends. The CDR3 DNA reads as TGTGCCAGCAGCTTGGGGCAGGGGCAAGAGACCCAGTACTTC. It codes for CASSLGQGQETQYF.

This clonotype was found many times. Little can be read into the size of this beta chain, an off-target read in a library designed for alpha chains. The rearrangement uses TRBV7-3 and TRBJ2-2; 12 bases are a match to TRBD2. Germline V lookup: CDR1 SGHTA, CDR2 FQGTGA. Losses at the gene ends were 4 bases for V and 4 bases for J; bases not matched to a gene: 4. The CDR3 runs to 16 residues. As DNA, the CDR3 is TGTGCCAGCAGCTCTAGCGGGGGGGCACCCACCGGGGAGCTGTTTTTT. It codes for CASSSSGGAPTGELFF. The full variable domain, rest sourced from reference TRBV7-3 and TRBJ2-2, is GAGVSQTPSNKVTEKGKYVELRCDPISGHTALYWYRQSLGQGPEFLIYFQGTGAADDSGLPNDRFFAVRPEGSVSTLKIQRTERGDSAVYLCASSSSGGAPTGELFFGEGSRLTVL.

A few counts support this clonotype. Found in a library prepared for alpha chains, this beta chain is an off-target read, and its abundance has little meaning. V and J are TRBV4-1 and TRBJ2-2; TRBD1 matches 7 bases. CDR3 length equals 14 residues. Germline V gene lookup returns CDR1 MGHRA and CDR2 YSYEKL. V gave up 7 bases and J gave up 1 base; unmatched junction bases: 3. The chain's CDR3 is CASKTGRNTGELFF. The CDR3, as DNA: TGCGCCAGCAAGACAGGGAGGAACACCGGGGAGCTGTTTTTT.

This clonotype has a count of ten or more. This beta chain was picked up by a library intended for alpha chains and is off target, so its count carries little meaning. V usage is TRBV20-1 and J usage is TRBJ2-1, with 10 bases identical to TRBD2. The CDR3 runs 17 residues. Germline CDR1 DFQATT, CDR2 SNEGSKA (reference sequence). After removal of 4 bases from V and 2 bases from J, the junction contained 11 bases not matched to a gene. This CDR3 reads CSATKLTGLAAYNEQFF. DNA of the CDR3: TGCAGTGCTACCAAACTCACCGGACTAGCGGCCTACAATGAGCAGTTCTTC.

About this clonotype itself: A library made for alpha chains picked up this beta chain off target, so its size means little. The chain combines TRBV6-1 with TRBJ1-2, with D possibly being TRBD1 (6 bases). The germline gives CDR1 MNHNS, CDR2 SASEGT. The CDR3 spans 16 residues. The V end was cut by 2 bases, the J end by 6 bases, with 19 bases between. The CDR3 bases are TGTGCCAGCAGTGAAACGGGACAAGGTGGACGAAATGGCTACACCTTC. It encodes CASSETGQGGRNGYTF.

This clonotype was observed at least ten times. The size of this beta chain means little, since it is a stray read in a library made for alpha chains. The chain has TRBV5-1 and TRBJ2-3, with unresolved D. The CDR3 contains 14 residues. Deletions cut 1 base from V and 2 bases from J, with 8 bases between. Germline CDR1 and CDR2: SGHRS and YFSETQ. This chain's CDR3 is CASSLSLDTDTQYF. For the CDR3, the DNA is TGCGCCAGCAGCTTGAGTCTAGACACAGATACGCAGTATTTT.

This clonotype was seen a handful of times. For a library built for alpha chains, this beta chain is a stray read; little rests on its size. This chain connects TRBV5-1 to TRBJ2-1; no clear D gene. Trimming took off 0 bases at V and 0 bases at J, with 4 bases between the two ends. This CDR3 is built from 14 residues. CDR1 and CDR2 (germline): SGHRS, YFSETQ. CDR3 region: CASSLDSSYNEQFF. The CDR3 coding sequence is TGCGCCAGCAGCTTGGACAGCTCCTACAATGAGCAGTTCTTC.

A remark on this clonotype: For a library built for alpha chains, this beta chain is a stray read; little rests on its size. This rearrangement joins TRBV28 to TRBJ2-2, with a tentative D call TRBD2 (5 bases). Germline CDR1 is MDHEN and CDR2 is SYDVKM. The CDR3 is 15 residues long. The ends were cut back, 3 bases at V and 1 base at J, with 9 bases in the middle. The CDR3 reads CASSFGGRNTGELFF. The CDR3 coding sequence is TGTGCCAGCAGTTTCGGAGGCCGGAACACCGGGGAGCTGTTTTTT.

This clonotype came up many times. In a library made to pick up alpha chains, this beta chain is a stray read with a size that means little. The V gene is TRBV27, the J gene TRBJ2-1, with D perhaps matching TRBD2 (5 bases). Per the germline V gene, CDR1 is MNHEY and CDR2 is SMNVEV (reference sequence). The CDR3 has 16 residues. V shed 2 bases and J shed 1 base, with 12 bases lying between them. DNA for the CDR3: TGTGCCAGCAGTTTAACCCCGGGAAAGTCCTACAATGAGCAGTTCTTC. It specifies CASSLTPGKSYNEQFF.

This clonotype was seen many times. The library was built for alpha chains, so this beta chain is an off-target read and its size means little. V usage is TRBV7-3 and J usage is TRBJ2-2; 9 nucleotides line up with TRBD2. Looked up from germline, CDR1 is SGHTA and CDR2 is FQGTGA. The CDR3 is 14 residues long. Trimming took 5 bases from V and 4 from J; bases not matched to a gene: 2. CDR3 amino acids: CASSPAGGTGELFF. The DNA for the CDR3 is TGTGCCAGCAGCCCAGCGGGGGGCACCGGGGAGCTGTTTTTT.

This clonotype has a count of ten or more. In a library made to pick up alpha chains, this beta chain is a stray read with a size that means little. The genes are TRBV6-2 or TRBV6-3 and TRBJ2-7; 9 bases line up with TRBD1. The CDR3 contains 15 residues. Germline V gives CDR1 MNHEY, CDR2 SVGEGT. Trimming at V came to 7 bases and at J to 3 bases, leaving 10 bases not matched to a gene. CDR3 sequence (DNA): TGTGCCAGCAACTGGGGCGGACAGGGGAACTACGAGCAGTACTTC. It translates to CASNWGGQGNYEQYF.

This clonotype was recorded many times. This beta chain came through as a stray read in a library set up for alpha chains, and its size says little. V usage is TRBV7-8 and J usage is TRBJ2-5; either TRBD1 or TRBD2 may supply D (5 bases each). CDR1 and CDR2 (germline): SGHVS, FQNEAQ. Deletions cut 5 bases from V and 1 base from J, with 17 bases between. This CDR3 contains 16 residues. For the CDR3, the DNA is TGTGCCAGCAGCCGTTCTTCCGGGGCTCTCCAAGAGACCCAGTACTTC. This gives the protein CASSRSSGALQETQYF.

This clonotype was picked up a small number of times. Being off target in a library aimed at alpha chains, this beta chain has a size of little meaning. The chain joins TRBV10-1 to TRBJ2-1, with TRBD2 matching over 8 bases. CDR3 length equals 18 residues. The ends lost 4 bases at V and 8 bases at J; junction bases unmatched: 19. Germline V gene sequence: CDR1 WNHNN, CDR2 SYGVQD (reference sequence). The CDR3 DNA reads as TGCGCCAGCAGTGTTCCCCGGGGGGGGGCCATTCATCAGGATGAGCAGTTCTTC. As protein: CASSVPRGGAIHQDEQFF.